A selection of T cell receptor beta chains follows, all from one sample in a study of shared clonotypes between healthy human individuals. Only in-frame clones appear in the TCRdb table, and some are missing; sequencing was by immunoSEQ multiplex PCR. The table shows roughly 1,100,000 clones, with around 74% occurring only once. Input material: memory CD4+ T cells sorted from blood. All receptors come from a man aged 18 to 30 in good health. The CDR3 runs from the conserved cysteine through the conserved F or W. Fields, in order: CDR3 length, V gene, clone size, CDR3 protein. Some rows have no size entry. The others give once, few or many, or a class for an expanded clone.

>13|TRBV2|once
CAGGTTRADTQYF
>15|TRBV28|-
CASRAVSGSLYEQYF
>16|TRBV5-1|-
CASSGDRGPGTGELFF
>13|TRBV7-2|once
CASSLLQGNEQYF
>13|TRBV10-3|-
CAITQGSSYEQYF
>11|TRBV2|-
CASSLLETQYF
>13|TRBV5-4|-
CASSLQATDTQYF
>16|TRBV11-2|-
CASSLDSGTPSYEQYF
>15|TRBV5-4|-
CASSVDRGGNQPQHF
>15|TRBV6-5|-
CASRTTSFSSGEQFF
>15|TRBV5-8|-
CASSAGLASSNEQFF
>15|TRBV19|-
CASSIGTNSGNTIYF
>15|TRBV18|few
CASSSTTGELYEQYF
>15|TRBV2|-
CASSENRGSEQPQHF
>16|TRBV1|-
CTSSQGGLAVTDTQYF
>14|TRBV6-5|-
CASSYSQGNTEAFF
>15|TRBV9|-
CASKEGAANTGELFF
>16|TRBV18|few
CASSPGRSLLGNEQFF
>14|TRBV6-4|-
CASSEEGVSTEAFF
>13|TRBV19|-
CASSPGQGGEQYF
>15|TRBV7-8|-
CASSFQGGILETQYF
>14|TRBV11-2|-
CASSSGLAGAEQYF
>17|TRBV5-1|-
CASSSQPGQGLSYEQYF
>15|TRBV7-9|-
CASSSQQGSTPEAFF
>15|TRBV6-6|-
CASSSSDTRGTEAFF
>15|TRBV4-2|-
CASSQGAGGRYEQYF
>16|TRBV5-5|once
CASSLFAGLNTGELFF
>16|TRBV30|once
CAWSRPSSGIYNEQFF
>16|TRBV2|-
CASIRQGQLGTDTQYF
>14|TRBV6-6|-
CASSWDRVIGELFF
>13|TRBV6-1|-
CASKAGVAETQYF
>15|TRBV5-4|-
CASSLEKIMNTEAFF
>15|TRBV6-1|-
CASSQTAQGTYEQYF
>16|TRBV5-4|-
CAYSRNRGKIDYGYTF
>12|TRBV19|-
CASKPDRGEAFF
>16|TRBV5-8|-
CASSPRLAGRGETQYF
>14|TRBV7-2|-
CASSRLGGVSGYTF
>14|TRBV5-1|-
CASKPGANTGELFF
>12|TRBV5-6|-
CASSLVGYEQYF
>16|TRBV5-4|-
CASSTAGTSGRGEQFF
>13|TRBV6-5|-
CASSSAGALEQYF
>15|TRBV10-2|-
CASRSPSGFSYEQYF
>15|TRBV7-9|-
CASSGGQTFNYGYTF
>13|TRBV6-6|-
CASTMTANTEAFF
>17|TRBV19|-
CASSKGLAGAGANVLTF
>13|TRBV30|-
CAWRRGKSYEQYF
>15|TRBV7-2|-
CASSLGGSRTDTQYF
>14|TRBV11-2|-
CASSLEGRNYGYTF
>14|TRBV2|-
CASTTGLENSPLHF
>18|TRBV21-1|-
CASSPRDRDDSGANVLTF
>15|TRBV27|-
CASSYWTTSYNEQFF